The present T cell receptor beta chain was sequenced within a study of blood T cells in healthy people across ages. In regard to this clonotype: An end of the junction does not agree with germline; a read error may underlie this.

This CDR3 has 12 residues. Germline CDR1 LGHNA, CDR2 YSLEER. Using a J-beta primer mix together with a sample-barcoded 5' primer, a second PCR was run for roughly 6 to 11 cycles. TCRdb called the 5' RACE reads again in MiXCR, with one record for every CDR3 protein. In the table there are around 580,000 distinct CDR3 sequences, around half of which are singletons. This clonotype originated in a man older than 75 in good health. The V and J genes are TRBV4-3 and TRBJ1-2; D call uncertain. The sequenced sample consisted of blood. CDR3 region: CASSQGTYGYIF. The DNA for the CDR3 is TGCGCCAGCAGCCAAGGGACGTATGGCTACATCTTC.